This T cell receptor beta chain is drawn from a study of blood T cell repertoires in COVID-19. The study recruited people aged roughly 18 to 95 years across approximately 24 US areas. A PCR-confirmed or clinician-diagnosed COVID-19 case had contacted exposed participants within 2 weeks of entry. From germline, CDR1 is LNHDA and CDR2 SQIVND (reference sequence). After removal of 3 bases from V and 2 bases from J, the junction contained 8 bases not matched to a gene. CDR3 length equals 16 residues. Authors' analysis steps: Counts of nucleated cells, estimated from reference gene primer amplification, were obtained. Measured with immunoSEQ multiplex PCR; TCRdb has only the in-frame clones, and not every one. V and J calls and clone size are copied from that table; D and trimming were computed from the DNA. Altogether about 270,000 clones are present, under 95% being singletons, with the ten largest covering 2.5% to 3%.

The receptor was isolated from a man aged 35 to 55 who had been exposed to COVID-19. The gene calls are TRBV19 and TRBJ2-7, with 9 bases that match TRBD1. Material: PBMCs or T cells enriched from blood (not recorded which). The CDR3 sequence: CASSMAPGQGPYEQYF. CDR3 in DNA: TGTGCCAGTAGTATGGCACCGGGACAGGGACCCTACGAGCAGTACTTC.